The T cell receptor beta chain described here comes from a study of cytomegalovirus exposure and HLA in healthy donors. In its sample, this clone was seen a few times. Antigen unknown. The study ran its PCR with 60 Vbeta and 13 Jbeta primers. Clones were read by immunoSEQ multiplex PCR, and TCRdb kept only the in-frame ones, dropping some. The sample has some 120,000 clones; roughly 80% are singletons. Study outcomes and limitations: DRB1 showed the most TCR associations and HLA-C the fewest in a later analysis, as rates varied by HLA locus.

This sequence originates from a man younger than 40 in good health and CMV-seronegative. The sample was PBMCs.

This chain's CDR3 is CASSLGGQGGNTEAFF. The CDR3 nucleotides are TGTGCCAGCAGCTTAGGGGGACAGGGAGGGAACACTGAAGCTTTCTTT. The chain has TRBV11-2 and TRBJ1-1, with 9 bases matching TRBD1. V trimming: 1 base; J trimming: 1 base; junction bases outside the gene matches: 4. The CDR3 extends over 16 amino acids. CDR1 SGHAT and CDR2 FQNNGV come from the germline V gene.